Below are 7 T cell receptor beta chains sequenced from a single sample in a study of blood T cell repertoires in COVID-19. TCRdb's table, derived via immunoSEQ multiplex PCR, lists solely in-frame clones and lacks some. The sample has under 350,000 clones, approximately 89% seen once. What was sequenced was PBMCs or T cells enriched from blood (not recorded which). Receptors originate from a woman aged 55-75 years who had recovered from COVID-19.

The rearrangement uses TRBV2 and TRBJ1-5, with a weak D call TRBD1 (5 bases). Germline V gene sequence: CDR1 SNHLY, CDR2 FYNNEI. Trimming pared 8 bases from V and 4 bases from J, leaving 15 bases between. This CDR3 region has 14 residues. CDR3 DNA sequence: TGTGCCAGCCAAGTCGAGGCAGGGAATCAGCCCCAGCATTTT. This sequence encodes CASQVEAGNQPQHF.

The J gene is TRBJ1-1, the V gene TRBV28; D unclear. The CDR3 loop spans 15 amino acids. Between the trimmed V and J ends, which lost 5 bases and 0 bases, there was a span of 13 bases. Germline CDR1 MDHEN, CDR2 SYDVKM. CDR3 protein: CASSPSASLNTEAFF. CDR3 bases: TGTGCCAGCAGTCCGAGCGCCAGCTTGAACACTGAAGCTTTCTTT.

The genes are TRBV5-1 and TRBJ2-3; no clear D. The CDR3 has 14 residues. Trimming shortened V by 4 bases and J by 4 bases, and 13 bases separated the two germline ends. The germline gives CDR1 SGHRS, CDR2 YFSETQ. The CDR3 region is CASSAVESPDTQYF. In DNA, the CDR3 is TGCGCCAGCAGCGCGGTAGAGTCACCAGATACGCAGTATTTT. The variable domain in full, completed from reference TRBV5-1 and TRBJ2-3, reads KAGVTQTPRYLIKTRGQQVTLSCSPISGHRSVSWYQQTPGQGLQFLFEYFSETQRNKGNFPGRFSGRQFSNSRSEMNVSTLELGDSALYLCASSAVESPDTQYFGPGTRLTVL.

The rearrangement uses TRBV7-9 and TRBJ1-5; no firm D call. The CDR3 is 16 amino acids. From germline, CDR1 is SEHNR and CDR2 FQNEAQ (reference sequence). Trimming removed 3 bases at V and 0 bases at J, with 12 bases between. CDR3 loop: CASSFSWALSNQPQHF. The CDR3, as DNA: TGTGCCAGCAGCTTTTCGTGGGCCCTTAGCAATCAGCCCCAGCATTTT.

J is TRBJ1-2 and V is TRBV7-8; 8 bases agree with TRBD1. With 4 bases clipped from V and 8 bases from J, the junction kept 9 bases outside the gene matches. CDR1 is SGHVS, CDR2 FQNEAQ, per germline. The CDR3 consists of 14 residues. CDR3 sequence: CASSWATGGDGYTF. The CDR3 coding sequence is TGTGCCAGCAGCTGGGCCACAGGGGGAGACGGCTACACCTTC.

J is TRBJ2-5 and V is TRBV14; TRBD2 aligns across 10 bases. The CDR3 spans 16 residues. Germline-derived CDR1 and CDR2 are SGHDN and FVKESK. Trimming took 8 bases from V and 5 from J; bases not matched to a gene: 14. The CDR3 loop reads CASAGLTSGARETQYF. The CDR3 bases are TGTGCCAGCGCCGGTCTAACTAGCGGGGCTCGGGAGACCCAGTACTTC. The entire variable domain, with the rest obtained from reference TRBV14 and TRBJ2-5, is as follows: EAGVTQFPSHSVIEKGQTVTLRCDPISGHDNLYWYRRVMGKEIKFLLHFVKESKQDESGMPNNRFLAERTGGTYSTLKVQPAELEDSGVYFCASAGLTSGARETQYFGPGTRLLVL.

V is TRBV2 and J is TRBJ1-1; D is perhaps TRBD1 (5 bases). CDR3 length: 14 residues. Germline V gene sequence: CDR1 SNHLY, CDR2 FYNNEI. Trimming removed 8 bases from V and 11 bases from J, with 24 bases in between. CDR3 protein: CASGWQGGSPAAFF. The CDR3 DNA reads TGTGCCAGCGGTTGGCAGGGAGGGAGCCCGGCGGCTTTCTTT. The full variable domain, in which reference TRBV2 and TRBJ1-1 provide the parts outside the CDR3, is EPEVTQTPSHQVTQMGQEVILRCVPISNHLYFYWYRQILGQKVEFLVSFYNNEISEKSEIFDDQFSVERPDGSNFTLKIRSTKLEDSAMYFCASGWQGGSPAAFFGQGTRLTVV.